This TCR beta chain was retrieved from a study of PD-L1 blockade in urothelial cancer. Germline V lookup: CDR1 SGHNT, CDR2 YENEEA. The CDR3 contains 16 residues. Deletions cut 5 bases from V and 2 bases from J, with 13 bases between. Clones were sequenced by immunoSEQ multiplex PCR, and TCRdb holds only the in-frame ones, with some missing. The profile shows approximately 52,000 clones, 77% of them singletons. The chain uses TRBV11-3 and TRBJ2-6; no reliable D call. Sequencing was performed on PBMCs, taken around atezolizumab (anti-PD-L1) treatment. This TCR derives from a man in his 70s with urothelial cancer. The CDR3 region is CASSHRLAPGANVLTF. The CDR3 DNA is TGTGCCAGCAGCCACCGACTTGCCCCTGGGGCCAACGTCCTGACTTTC.